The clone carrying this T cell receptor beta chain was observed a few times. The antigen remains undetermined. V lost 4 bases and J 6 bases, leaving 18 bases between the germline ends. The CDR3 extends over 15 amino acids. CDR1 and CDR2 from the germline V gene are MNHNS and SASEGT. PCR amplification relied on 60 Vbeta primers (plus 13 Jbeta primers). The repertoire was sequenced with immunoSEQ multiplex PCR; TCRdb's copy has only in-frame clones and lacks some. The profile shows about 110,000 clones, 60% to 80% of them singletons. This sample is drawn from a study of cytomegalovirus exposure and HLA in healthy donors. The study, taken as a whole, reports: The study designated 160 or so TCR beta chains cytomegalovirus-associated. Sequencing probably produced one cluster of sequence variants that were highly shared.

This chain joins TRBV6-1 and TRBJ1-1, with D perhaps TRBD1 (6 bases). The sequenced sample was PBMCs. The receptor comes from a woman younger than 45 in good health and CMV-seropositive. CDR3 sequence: CASSGGPAFIPEAFF. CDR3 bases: TGTGCCAGCAGTGGGGGGCCAGCGTTTATTCCTGAAGCTTTCTTT.